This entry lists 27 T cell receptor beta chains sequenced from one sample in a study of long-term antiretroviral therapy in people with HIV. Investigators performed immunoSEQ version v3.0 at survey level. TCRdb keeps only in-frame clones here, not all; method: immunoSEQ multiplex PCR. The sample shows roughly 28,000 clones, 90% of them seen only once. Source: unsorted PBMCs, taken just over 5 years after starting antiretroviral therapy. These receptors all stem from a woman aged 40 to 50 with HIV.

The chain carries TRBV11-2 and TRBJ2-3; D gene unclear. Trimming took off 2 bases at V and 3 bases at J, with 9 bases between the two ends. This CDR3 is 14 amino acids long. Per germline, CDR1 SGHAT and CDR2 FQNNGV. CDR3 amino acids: CASSLNSGTDTQYF. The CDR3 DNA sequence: TGTGCCAGCAGCTTAAACTCCGGGACAGATACGCAGTATTTT.

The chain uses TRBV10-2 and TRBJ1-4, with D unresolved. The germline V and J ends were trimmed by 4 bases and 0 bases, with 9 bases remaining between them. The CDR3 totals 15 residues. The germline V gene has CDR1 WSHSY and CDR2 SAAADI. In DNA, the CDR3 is TGCGCCAGCAGTGGGAAGGGATCAACTAATGAAAAACTGTTTTTT. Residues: CASSGKGSTNEKLFF.

The CDR3 sequence is CASSSQGLNTEAFF. In DNA form, the CDR3 reads TGTGCCAGCAGTTCACAGGGACTGAACACTGAAGCTTTCTTT. The chain links TRBV11-2 to TRBJ1-1; tentative D call: TRBD1 (6 bases). From germline, CDR1 is SGHAT and CDR2 FQNNGV. The CDR3 totals 14 residues. The V end lost 6 bases, the J end lost 0 bases, and 11 bases lay between the germline ends. The whole variable domain, filled in from reference TRBV11-2 and TRBJ1-1, reads EAGVAQSPRYKIIEKRQSVAFWCNPISGHATLYWYQQILGQGPKLLIQFQNNGVVDDSQLPKDRFSAERLKGVDSTLKIQPAKLEDSAVYLCASSSQGLNTEAFFGQGTRLTVV.

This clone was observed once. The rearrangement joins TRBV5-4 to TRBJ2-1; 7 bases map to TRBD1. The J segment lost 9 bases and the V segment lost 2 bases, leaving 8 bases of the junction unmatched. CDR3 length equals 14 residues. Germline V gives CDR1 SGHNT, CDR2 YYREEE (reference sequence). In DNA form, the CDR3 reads TGTGCCAGCAGCTTCTTCCAGGGGGTGGGTGAGCAGTTCTTC. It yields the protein CASSFFQGVGEQFF. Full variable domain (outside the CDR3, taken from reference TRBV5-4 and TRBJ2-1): ETGVTQSPTHLIKTRGQQVTLRCSSQSGHNTVSWYQQALGQGPQFIFQYYREEENGRGNFPPRFSGLQFPNYSSELNVNALELDDSALYLCASSFFQGVGEQFFGPGTRLTVL.

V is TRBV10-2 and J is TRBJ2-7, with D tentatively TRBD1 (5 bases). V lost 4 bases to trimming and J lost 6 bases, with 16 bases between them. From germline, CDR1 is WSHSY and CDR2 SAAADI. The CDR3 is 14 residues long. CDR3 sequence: CASSATGGSFEQYF. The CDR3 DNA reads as TGCGCCAGCAGTGCCACAGGCGGCTCGTTCGAGCAGTACTTC.

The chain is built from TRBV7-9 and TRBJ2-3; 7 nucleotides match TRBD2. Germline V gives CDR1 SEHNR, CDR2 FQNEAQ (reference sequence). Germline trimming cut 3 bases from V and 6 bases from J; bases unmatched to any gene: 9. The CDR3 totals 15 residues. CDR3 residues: CASSLLNGRTDTQYF. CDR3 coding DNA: TGTGCCAGCAGCTTGTTAAACGGGAGGACTGATACGCAGTATTTT.

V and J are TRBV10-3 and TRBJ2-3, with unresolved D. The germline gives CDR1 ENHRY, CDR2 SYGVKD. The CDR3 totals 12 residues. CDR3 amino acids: CGGGPREDTQYF. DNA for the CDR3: TGTGGAGGTGGTCCCCGAGAGGATACGCAGTATTTT.

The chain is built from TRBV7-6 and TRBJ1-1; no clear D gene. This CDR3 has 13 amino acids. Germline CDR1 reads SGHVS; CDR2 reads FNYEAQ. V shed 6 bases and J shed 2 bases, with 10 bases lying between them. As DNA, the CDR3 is TGTGCCAGCAGTCCCTTATTAAACACTGAAGCTTTCTTT. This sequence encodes CASSPLLNTEAFF.

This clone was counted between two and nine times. CDR3 in amino acids: CASSQDWGTPSYEQYF. CDR3 DNA: TGCGCCAGCAGCCAAGATTGGGGTACCCCTTCCTACGAGCAGTACTTC. The V call is TRBV4-1, the J call TRBJ2-7; no definite D call. Germline CDR1 MGHRA, CDR2 YSYEKL. The CDR3 is 16 residues long. The V gene lost 0 bases and the J gene lost 1 base, with 13 bases spanning the gap.

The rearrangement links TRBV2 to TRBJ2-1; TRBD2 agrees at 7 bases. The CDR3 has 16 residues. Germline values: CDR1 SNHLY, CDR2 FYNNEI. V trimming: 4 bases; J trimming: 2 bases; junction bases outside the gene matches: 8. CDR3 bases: TGTGCCAGCAGTGTGGGTCTAGCGGTGGCCTACAATGAGCAGTTCTTC. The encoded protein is CASSVGLAVAYNEQFF.

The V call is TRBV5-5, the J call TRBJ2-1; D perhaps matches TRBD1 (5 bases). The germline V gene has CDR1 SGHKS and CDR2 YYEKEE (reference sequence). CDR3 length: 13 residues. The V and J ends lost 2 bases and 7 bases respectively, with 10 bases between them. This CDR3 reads CASSLAGSNEQFF. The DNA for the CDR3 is TGTGCCAGCAGCTTAGCAGGGTCTAATGAGCAGTTCTTC.

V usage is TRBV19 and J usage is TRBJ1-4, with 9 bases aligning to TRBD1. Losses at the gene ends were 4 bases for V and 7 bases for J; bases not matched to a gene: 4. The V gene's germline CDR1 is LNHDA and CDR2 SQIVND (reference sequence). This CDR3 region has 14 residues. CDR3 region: CASSTQGAGEKLFF. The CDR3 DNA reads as TGTGCCAGTAGTACACAGGGGGCAGGTGAAAAACTGTTTTTT. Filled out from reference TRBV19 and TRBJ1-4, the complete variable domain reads DGGITQSPKYLFRKEGQNVTLSCEQNLNHDAMYWYRQDPGQGLRLIYYSQIVNDFQKGDIAEGYSVSREKKESFPLTVTSAQKNPTAFYLCASSTQGAGEKLFFGSGTQLSVL.

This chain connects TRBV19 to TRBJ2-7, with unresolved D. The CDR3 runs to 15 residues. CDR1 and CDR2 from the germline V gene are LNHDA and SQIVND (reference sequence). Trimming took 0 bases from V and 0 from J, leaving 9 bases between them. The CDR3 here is CASSIDALSSYEQYF. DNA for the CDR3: TGTGCCAGTAGTATAGATGCGCTTAGCTCCTACGAGCAGTACTTC.

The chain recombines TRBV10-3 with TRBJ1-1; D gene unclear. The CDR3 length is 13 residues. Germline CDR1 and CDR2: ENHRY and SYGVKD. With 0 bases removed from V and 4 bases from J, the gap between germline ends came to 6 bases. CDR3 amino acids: CAISESGFTEAFF. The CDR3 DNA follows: TGTGCCATCAGTGAGTCGGGGTTCACTGAAGCTTTCTTT.

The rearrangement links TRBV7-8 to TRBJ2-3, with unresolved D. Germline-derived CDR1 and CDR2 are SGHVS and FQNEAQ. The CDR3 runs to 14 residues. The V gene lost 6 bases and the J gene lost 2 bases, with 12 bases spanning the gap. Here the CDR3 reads CASSSPRYTDTQYF. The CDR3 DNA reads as TGTGCCAGCAGTTCACCCAGGTACACAGATACGCAGTATTTT.

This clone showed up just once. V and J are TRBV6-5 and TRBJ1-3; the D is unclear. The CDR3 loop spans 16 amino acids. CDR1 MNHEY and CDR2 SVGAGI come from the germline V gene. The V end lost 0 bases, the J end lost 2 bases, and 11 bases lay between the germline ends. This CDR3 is CASSYSQMGAGNTIYF. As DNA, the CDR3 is TGTGCCAGCAGTTACTCCCAAATGGGCGCTGGAAACACCATATATTTT.

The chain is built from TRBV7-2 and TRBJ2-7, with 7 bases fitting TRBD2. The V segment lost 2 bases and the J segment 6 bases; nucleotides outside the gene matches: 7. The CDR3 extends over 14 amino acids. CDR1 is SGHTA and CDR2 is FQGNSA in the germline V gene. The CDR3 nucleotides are TGTGCCAGCAGCTTAACAACGACTAGCACCGAGCAGTACTTC. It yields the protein CASSLTTTSTEQYF.

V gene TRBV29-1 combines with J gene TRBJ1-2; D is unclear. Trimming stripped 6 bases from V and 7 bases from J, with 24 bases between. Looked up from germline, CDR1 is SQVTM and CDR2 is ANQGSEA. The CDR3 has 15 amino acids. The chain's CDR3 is CSVDAGNGLGRGYTF. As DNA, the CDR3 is TGCAGCGTGGATGCCGGGAACGGCTTAGGACGTGGCTACACCTTC.

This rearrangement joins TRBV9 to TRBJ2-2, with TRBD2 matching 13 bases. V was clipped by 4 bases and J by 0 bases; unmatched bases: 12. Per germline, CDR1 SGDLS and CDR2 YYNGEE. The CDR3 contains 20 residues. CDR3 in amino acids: CASSLRTSGGAGPNTGELFF. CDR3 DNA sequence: TGTGCCAGCAGCCTCCGGACTAGCGGGGGAGCAGGGCCGAACACCGGGGAGCTGTTTTTT. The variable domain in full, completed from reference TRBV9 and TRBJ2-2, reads DSGVTQTPKHLITATGQRVTLRCSPRSGDLSVYWYQQSLDQGLQFLIQYYNGEERAKGNILERFSAQQFPDLHSELNLSSLELGDSALYFCASSLRTSGGAGPNTGELFFGEGSRLTVL.

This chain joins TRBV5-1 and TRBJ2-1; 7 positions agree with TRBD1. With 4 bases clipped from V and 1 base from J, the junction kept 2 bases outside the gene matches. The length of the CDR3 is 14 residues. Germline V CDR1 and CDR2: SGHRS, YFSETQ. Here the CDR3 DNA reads TGCGCCAGCAGCGGGACAGCGTCCTACAATGAGCAGTTCTTC. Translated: CASSGTASYNEQFF. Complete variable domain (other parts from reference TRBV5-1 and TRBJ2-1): KAGVTQTPRYLIKTRGQQVTLSCSPISGHRSVSWYQQTPGQGLQFLFEYFSETQRNKGNFPGRFSGRQFSNSRSEMNVSTLELGDSALYLCASSGTASYNEQFFGPGTRLTVL.

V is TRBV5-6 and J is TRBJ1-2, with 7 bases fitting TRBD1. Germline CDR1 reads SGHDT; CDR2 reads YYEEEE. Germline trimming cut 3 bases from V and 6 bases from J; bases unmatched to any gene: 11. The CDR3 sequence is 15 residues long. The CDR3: CASSSQPRQGNGYTF. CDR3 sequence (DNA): TGTGCCAGCAGCTCGCAGCCCAGACAGGGTAATGGCTACACCTTC.

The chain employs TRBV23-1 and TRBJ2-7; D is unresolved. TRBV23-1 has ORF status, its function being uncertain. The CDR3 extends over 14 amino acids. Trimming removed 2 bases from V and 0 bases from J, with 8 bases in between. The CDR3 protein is CASSQKESSYEQYF. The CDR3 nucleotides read TGCGCCAGCAGTCAAAAAGAGAGCTCCTACGAGCAGTACTTC.

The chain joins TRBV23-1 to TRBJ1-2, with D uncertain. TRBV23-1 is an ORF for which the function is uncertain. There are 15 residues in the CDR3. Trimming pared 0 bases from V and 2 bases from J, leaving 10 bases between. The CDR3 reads CASSQSVQPNYGYTF. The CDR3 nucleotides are TGCGCCAGCAGTCAATCGGTTCAGCCCAACTATGGCTACACCTTC.

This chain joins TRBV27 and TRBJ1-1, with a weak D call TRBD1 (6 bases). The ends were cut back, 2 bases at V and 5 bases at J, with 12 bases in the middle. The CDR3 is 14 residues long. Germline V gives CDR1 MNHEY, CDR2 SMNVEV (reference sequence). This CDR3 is CASSLIHRETEAFF. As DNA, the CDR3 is TGTGCCAGCAGTTTAATACACAGGGAAACTGAAGCTTTCTTT.

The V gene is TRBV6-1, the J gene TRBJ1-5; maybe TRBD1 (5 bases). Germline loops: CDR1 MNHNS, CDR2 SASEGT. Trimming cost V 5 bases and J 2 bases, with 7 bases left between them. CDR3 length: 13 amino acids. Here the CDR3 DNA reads TGTGCCAGCAGTAGGGACGGCAATCAGCCCCAGCATTTT. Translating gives CASSRDGNQPQHF.

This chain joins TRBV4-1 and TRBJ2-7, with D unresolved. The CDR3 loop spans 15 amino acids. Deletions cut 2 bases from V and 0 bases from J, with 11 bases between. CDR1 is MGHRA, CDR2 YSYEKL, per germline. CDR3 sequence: CASSQSNDYSYEQYF. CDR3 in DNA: TGCGCCAGCAGCCAATCAAACGATTACTCCTACGAGCAGTACTTC.

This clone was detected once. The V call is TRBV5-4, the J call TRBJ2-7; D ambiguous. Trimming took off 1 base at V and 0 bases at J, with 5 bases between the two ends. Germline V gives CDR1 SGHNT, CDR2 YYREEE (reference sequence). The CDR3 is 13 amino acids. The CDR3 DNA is TGTGCCAGCAGCTTGCCCGACTCCTACGAGCAGTACTTC. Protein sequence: CASSLPDSYEQYF.